One and the same sample provided the 10 T cell receptor beta chains below, sequenced in a study of cytomegalovirus exposure and HLA in healthy donors. With 60 Vbeta and 13 Jbeta primers, the PCR was carried out. Generated by immunoSEQ multiplex PCR, the TCRdb table keeps only in-frame clones and is missing some. This table has 150,000 to 200,000 clones, around 80% appearing once. Source material: PBMCs. These receptor sequences come from a male donor in good health and CMV-seropositive.

The genes are TRBV12-5 and TRBJ2-3, with a possible D match to TRBD1 (5 bases). This CDR3 has 15 amino acids. Per the germline V gene, CDR1 is LGHNT and CDR2 is FRNRAP. Trimming removed 7 bases from V and 5 bases from J, with 19 bases in between. The CDR3 loop reads CASARPDRVGDTQYF. As DNA, the CDR3 is TGTGCTAGTGCCCGGCCCGACAGAGTAGGAGATACGCAGTATTTT.

This clone was counted a single time. This sample includes further DNA sequences coding for the same CDR3. The CDR3 coding sequence is TGCGCCAGCAGCCCGGGACAGGGAAATCAGCCCCAGCATTTT. The encoded protein is CASSPGQGNQPQHF. This chain uses TRBV5-1 with TRBJ1-5; 9 bases are shared with TRBD1. Looked up from germline, CDR1 is SGHRS and CDR2 is YFSETQ. The CDR3 is 14 residues long. Unmatched junction bases numbered 3, after V lost 4 bases and J lost 4 bases. Full variable domain (remainder filled in from reference TRBV5-1 and TRBJ1-5): KAGVTQTPRYLIKTRGQQVTLSCSPISGHRSVSWYQQTPGQGLQFLFEYFSETQRNKGNFPGRFSGRQFSNSRSEMNVSTLELGDSALYLCASSPGQGNQPQHFGDGTRLSIL.

This clone showed up just once. This chain joins TRBV7-9 and TRBJ2-3; 7 nucleotides match TRBD1. The junction had 3 bases not matched to a gene; V was cut back by 4 bases and J by 2 bases. Germline assignment: CDR1 SEHNR and CDR2 FQNEAQ (reference sequence). CDR3 length equals 14 residues. As DNA, the CDR3 is TGTGCCAGCAGCTGGCAGGGGGACACAGATACGCAGTATTTT. This codes for CASSWQGDTDTQYF.

The chain uses TRBV7-6 and TRBJ2-2, with 7 bases fitting TRBD2. Per the germline V gene, CDR1 is SGHVS and CDR2 is FNYEAQ. With 2 bases clipped from V and 6 bases from J, the junction kept 3 bases outside the gene matches. The CDR3 runs to 14 residues. The CDR3 region has the DNA TGTGCCAGCAGCTTAAGCGGGGAACCCGGGGAGCTGTTTTTT. Protein sequence: CASSLSGEPGELFF.

The chain uses TRBV7-8 and TRBJ1-4, with 7 bases that match TRBD1. The CDR3 length is 18 residues. Per germline, CDR1 SGHVS and CDR2 FQNEAQ. Trimming removed 1 base from V and 4 bases from J; junction bases left unmatched: 12. The CDR3 DNA follows: TGTGCCAGCAGCTTAGGGGGGACAGTCAGGGGGGATAATGAAAAACTGTTTTTT. Amino acid sequence: CASSLGGTVRGDNEKLFF.

The chain has TRBV11-3 and TRBJ1-1; D not resolved. Germline CDR1 and CDR2: SGHNT and YENEEA. Trimming took off 5 bases at V and 0 bases at J, with 7 bases between the two ends. CDR3 length: 13 amino acids. The CDR3 region is CASSTNMNTEAFF. The DNA for the CDR3 is TGTGCCAGCAGCACCAACATGAACACTGAAGCTTTCTTT.

The chain combines TRBV6-5 with TRBJ1-2; D might be TRBD1 (6 bases). V gave up 8 bases and J gave up 6 bases, with 16 bases separating them. Germline CDR1 MNHEY, CDR2 SVGAGI. The CDR3 spans 13 residues. CDR3 sequence (DNA): TGTGCCAGCGGCTGGGGGCGCTCGGATGGCTACACCTTC. It specifies CASGWGRSDGYTF.

This chain connects TRBV2 to TRBJ1-4; D remains ambiguous. CDR3 length: 15 residues. The germline V and J ends were trimmed by 7 bases and 0 bases, with 12 bases remaining between them. Germline values: CDR1 SNHLY, CDR2 FYNNEI. The DNA for the CDR3 is TGTGCCAGCACCCCTACCCCTGCAACTAATGAAAAACTGTTTTTT. Protein product: CASTPTPATNEKLFF.

The genes are TRBV21-1 and TRBJ2-7; the DNA was not used to check the table's D call, TRBD1. TRBV21-1 corresponds to a pseudogene. This CDR3 comprises 14 residues. The CDR3 protein is CASNSKQGAYEQYF. CDR3 nucleotides: TGTGCCAGCAACTCCAAACAGGGTGCCTACGAGCAGTACTTC.

The chain carries TRBV11-2 and TRBJ1-2, with D hard to call. CDR3 length: 11 amino acids. Per the germline V gene, CDR1 is SGHAT and CDR2 is FQNNGV. Trimming pared 3 bases from V and 6 bases from J, leaving 5 bases between. CDR3 protein: CASSFRHGYTF. The CDR3 DNA sequence: TGTGCCAGCAGCTTCCGTCATGGCTACACCTTC.